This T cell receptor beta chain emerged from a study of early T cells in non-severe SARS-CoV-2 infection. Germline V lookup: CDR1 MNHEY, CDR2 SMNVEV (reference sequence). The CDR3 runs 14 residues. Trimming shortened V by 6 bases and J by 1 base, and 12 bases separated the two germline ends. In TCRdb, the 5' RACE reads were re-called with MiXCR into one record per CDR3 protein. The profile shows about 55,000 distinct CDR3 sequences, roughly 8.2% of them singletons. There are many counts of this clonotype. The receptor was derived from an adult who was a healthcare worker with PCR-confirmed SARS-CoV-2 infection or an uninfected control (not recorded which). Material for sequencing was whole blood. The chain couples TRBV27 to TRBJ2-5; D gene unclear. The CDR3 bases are TGTGCCAGCAGAGCCTCAAAGATCCAAGAGACCCAGTACTTC. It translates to CASRASKIQETQYF.